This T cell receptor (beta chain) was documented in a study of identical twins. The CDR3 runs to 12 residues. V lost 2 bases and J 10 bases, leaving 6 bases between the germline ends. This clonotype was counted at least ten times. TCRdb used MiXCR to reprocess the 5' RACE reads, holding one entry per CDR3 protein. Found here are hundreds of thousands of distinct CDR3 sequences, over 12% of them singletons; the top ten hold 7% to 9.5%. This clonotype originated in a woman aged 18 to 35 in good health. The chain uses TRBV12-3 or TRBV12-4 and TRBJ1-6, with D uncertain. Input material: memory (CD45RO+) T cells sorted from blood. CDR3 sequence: CASSLSQSPLHF. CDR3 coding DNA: TGTGCCAGCAGTTTATCACAGTCACCCCTCCACTTT.